This T cell receptor (beta chain) was obtained from a study of shared clonotypes between healthy human individuals. The CDR3 length is 12 residues. With 4 bases removed from V and 6 bases from J, the gap between germline ends came to 8 bases. CDR1 is SGHDT and CDR2 is YYEEEE in the germline V gene. The donors, all of them Caucasian adults, lived in Nashville, Tennessee. Combination of CD45RO+ cells with CCR7-negative CD45RA+ TemRA cells was used for CD8 memory. Replicate PCRs for sorted subsets used about 200 ng DNA; this equaled 25,000 to 30,000 T cell genomes. In the authors' methods: From ImmunoSEQ came sequences covering only the junction and carrying no quality scores, so filtering differed. The protocol was immunoSEQ multiplex PCR, while the TCRdb copy is restricted to in-frame clones and leaves out a portion. The D gene and trimming were derived from the DNA, and the V and J assignments and clone size from that table. In the table there are just under 95,000 clones, almost 70% of which are singletons.

The sample was memory CD8+ T cells sorted from blood. Subset specified: CD45RO+ cells pooled with CCR7-negative TemRA cells. The sequence came from a man aged 30-40 years in good health. The rearrangement links TRBV5-6 to TRBJ2-1, with D hard to call. CDR3 protein: CASSILRNEQFF. The DNA of the CDR3 is TGTGCCAGCAGCATTCTTCGCAATGAGCAGTTCTTC. Complete variable domain (other parts from reference TRBV5-6 and TRBJ2-1): DAGVTQSPTHLIKTRGQQVTLRCSPKSGHDTVSWYQQALGQGPQFIFQYYEEEERQRGNFPDRFSGHQFPNYSSELNVNALLLGDSALYLCASSILRNEQFFGPGTRLTVL.